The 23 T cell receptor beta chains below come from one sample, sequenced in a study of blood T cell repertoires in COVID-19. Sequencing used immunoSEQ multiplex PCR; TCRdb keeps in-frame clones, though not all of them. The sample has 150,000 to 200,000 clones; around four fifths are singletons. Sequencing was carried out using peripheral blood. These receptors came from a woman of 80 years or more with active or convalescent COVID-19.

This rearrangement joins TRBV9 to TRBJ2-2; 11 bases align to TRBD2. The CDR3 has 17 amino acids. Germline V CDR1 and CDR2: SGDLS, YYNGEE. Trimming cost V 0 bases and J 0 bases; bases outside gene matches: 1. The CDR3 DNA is TGTGCCAGCAGCGTAGCTAGCGGGGGGCCGAACACCGGGGAGCTGTTTTTT. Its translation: CASSVASGGPNTGELFF.

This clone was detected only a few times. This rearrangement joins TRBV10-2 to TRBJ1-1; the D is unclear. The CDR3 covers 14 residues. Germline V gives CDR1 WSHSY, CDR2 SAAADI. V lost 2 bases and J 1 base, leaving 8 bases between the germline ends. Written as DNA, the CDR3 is TGCGCCAGCAGTGAGGGAGTGGCGAACACTGAAGCTTTCTTT. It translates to CASSEGVANTEAFF.

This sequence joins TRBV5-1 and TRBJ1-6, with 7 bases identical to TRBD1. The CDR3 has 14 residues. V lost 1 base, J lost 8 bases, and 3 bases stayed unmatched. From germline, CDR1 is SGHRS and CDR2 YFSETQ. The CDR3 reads CASSLRQGDSPLHF. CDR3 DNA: TGCGCCAGCAGCTTGCGGCAGGGGGATTCACCCCTCCACTTT. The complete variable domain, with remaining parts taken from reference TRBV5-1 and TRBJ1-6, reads KAGVTQTPRYLIKTRGQQVTLSCSPISGHRSVSWYQQTPGQGLQFLFEYFSETQRNKGNFPGRFSGRQFSNSRSEMNVSTLELGDSALYLCASSLRQGDSPLHFGNGTRLTVT.

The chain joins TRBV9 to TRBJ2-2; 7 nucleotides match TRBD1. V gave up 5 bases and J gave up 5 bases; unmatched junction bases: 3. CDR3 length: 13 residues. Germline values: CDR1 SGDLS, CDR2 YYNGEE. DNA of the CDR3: TGTGCCAGCAGTAAACAGGGGACCGGGGAGCTGTTTTTT. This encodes CASSKQGTGELFF.

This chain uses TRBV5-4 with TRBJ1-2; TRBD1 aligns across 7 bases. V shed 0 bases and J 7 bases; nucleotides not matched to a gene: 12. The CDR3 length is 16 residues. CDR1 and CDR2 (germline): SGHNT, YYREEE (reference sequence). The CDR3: CASSLELGRGLGGYTF. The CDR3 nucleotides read TGTGCCAGCAGCTTGGAACTTGGCAGGGGGTTGGGTGGCTACACCTTC.

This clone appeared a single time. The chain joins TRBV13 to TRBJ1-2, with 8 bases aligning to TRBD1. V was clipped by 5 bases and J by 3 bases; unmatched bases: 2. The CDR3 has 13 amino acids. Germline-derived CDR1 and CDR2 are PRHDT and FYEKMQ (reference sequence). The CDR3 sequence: CASSGGQDYGYTF. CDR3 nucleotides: TGTGCCAGCAGCGGGGGACAGGACTATGGCTACACCTTC.

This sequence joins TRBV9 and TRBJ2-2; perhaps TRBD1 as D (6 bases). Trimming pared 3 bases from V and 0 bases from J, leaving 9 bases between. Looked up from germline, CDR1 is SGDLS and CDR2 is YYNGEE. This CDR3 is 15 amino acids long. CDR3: CASSGGHANTGELFF. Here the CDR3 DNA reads TGTGCCAGCAGCGGGGGACACGCGAACACCGGGGAGCTGTTTTTT.

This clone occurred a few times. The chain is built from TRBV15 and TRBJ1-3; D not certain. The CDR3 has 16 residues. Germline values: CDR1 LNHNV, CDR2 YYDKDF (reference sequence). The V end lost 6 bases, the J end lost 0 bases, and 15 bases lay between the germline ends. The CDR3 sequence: CATSGQRKLSGNTIYF. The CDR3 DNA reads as TGTGCCACCAGTGGGCAGAGAAAGCTCTCTGGAAACACCATATATTTT. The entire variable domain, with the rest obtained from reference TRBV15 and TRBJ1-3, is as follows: DAMVIQNPRYQVTQFGKPVTLSCSQTLNHNVMYWYQQKSSQAPKLLFHYYDKDFNNEADTPDNFQSRRPNTSFCFLDIRSPGLGDTAMYLCATSGQRKLSGNTIYFGEGSWLTVV.

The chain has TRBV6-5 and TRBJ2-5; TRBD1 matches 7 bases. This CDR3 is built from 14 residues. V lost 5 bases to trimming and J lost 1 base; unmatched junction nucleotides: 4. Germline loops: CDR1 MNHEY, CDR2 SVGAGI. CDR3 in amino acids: CASSPTGRQETQYF. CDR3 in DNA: TGTGCCAGCAGTCCGACAGGGCGCCAAGAGACCCAGTACTTC.

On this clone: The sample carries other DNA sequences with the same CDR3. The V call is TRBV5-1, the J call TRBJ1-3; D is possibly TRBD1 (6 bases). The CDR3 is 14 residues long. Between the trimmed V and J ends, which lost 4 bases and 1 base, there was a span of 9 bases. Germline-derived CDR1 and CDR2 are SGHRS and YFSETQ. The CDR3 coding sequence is TGCGCCAGCAGCCCGAGGGGGTCTGGAAACACCATATATTTT. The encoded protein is CASSPRGSGNTIYF.

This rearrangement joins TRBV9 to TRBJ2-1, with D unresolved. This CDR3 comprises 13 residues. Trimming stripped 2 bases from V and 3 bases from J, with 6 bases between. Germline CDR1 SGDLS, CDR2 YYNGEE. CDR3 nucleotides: TGTGCCAGCAGCGTTAACAGCTACAATGAGCAGTTCTTC. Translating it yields CASSVNSYNEQFF.

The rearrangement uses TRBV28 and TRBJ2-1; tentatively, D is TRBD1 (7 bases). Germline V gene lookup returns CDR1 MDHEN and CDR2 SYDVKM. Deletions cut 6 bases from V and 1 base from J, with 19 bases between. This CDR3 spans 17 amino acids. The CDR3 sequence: CASSSGGGIFSYNEQFF. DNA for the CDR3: TGTGCCAGCAGCTCCGGAGGGGGCATTTTTTCCTACAATGAGCAGTTCTTC.

The CDR3 loop is CASSFSPGTGTEAFF. As DNA, the CDR3 is TGTGCCAGCAGTTTCTCCCCCGGGACTGGGACTGAAGCTTTCTTT. The V call is TRBV28, the J call TRBJ1-1, with D perhaps TRBD1 (5 bases). The V end was cut by 3 bases, the J end by 5 bases, with 16 bases between. There are 15 residues in the CDR3. Germline CDR1 reads MDHEN; CDR2 reads SYDVKM.

CDR3 region: CSASKRGTGLNEQYF. The CDR3 DNA reads as TGCAGTGCTAGTAAGCGTGGGACAGGGCTAAACGAGCAGTACTTC. The V call is TRBV20-1, the J call TRBJ2-7, with TRBD1 matching 9 bases. V shed 3 bases, J shed 5 bases, and the junction held 11 bases outside the gene matches. The germline V gene encodes CDR1 DFQATT and CDR2 SNEGSKA (reference sequence). The CDR3 has 15 residues.

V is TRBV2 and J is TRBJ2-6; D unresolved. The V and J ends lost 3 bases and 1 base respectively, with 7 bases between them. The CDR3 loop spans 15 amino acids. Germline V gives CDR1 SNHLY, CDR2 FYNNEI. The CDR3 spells CASSELYSGANVLTF. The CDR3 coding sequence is TGTGCCAGCAGTGAGTTGTATTCTGGGGCCAACGTCCTGACTTTC. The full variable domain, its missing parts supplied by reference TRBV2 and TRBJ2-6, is EPEVTQTPSHQVTQMGQEVILRCVPISNHLYFYWYRQILGQKVEFLVSFYNNEISEKSEIFDDQFSVERPDGSNFTLKIRSTKLEDSAMYFCASSELYSGANVLTFGAGSRLTVL.

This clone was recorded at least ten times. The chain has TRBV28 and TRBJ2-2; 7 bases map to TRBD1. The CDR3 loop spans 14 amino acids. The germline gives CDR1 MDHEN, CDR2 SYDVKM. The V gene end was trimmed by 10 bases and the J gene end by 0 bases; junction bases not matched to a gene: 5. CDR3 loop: CAIQGDPNTGELFF. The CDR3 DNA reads TGTGCCATTCAGGGGGACCCGAACACCGGGGAGCTGTTTTTT.

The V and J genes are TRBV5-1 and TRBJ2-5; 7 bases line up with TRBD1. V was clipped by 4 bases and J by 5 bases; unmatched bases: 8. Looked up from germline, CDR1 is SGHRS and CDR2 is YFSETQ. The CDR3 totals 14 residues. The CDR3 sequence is CASSPDRVSETQYF. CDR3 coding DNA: TGCGCCAGCAGCCCCGACAGGGTTAGCGAGACCCAGTACTTC.

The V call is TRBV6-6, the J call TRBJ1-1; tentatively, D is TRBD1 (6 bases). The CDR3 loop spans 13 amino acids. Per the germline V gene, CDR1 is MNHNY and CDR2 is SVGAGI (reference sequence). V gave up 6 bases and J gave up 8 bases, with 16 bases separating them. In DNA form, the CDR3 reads TGTGCCAGCAGCCTTATGACAGGCACAGAAGCTTTCTTT. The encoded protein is CASSLMTGTEAFF.

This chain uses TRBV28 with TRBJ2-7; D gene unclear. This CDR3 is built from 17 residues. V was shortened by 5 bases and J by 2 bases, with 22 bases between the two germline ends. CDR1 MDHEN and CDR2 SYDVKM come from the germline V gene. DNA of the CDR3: TGTGCCAGCAGTCCCTCACCGGGTCCCCCTGTAACCTACGAGCAGTACTTC. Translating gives CASSPSPGPPVTYEQYF.

The CDR3 bases are TGTGCCAGCAGCACAGGGACTGGCTACACCTTC. Its protein is CASSTGTGYTF. The chain recombines TRBV12-3 or TRBV12-4 with TRBJ1-2; TRBD1 is a possible D gene (6 bases). The V gene lost 6 bases and the J gene lost 7 bases, with 9 bases spanning the gap. The CDR3 has 11 amino acids.

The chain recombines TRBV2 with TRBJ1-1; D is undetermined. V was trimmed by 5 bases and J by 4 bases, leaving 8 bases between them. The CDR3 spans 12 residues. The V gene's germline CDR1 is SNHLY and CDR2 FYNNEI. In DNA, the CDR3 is TGTGCCAGCAGTCCCTTGGCCACTGAAGCTTTCTTT. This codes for CASSPLATEAFF.

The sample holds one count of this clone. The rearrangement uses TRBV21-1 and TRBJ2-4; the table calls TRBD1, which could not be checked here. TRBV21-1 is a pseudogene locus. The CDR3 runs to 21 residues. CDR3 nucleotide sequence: TGTGCCAGCAGCAAAGTGGAAAAGAGTAAGGGACAGGGTCTAGCCAAAAACATTCAGTACTTC. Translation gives CASSKVEKSKGQGLAKNIQYF.

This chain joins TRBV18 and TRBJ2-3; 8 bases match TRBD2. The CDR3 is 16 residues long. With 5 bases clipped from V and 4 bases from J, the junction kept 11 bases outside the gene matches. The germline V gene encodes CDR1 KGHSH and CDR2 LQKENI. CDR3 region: CASSESTAGAADTQYF. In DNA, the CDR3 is TGTGCCAGCTCAGAAAGCACAGCGGGGGCAGCAGATACGCAGTATTTT.